This T cell receptor beta chain comes out of a study of Graves' ophthalmopathy and Graves' hyperthyroidism. CDR3 length equals 15 residues. V dropped 6 bases and J dropped 5 bases, with 20 bases sitting between them. Germline V gives CDR1 MNHNS, CDR2 SASEGT. Exclusion covered patients with other autoimmune diseases or uncontrolled infections (as well as pregnancy or lactation). Someone took the PBMCs out of 8.5 to 10 ml of fresh peripheral blood. Scientists amplified the TCR beta CDR3 regions from RNA transcripts. The first-round RT-PCR employed HTBI primers together with the Qiagen OneStep RT-PCR kit. A multiplex PCR was then performed as the second round. Each CDR3 protein gets one entry after TCRdb re-called the multiplex PCR reads with MiXCR. This table has 450,000 or so distinct CDR3 sequences, under 15% appearing once. Regarding the study as a whole: The blood repertoire also included most expanded thyroid clonotypes above 0.001 frequency.

This clonotype was counted at least ten times. Antigen: not known. The specimen was blood. V is TRBV6-1 and J is TRBJ2-7; D is unclear. This TCR was sampled from a woman aged 25-40 years with Graves' ophthalmopathy. CDR3 sequence: CASSRNFQEWDEQYF. The CDR3 DNA sequence: TGTGCCAGCAGCCGGAATTTCCAGGAATGGGACGAGCAGTACTTC.